The clone carrying this TCR beta chain was detected only a few times. Germline V gene data show CDR1 as SGHTA and CDR2 as FQGNSA. The CDR3 runs 11 residues. V lost 8 bases and J 4 bases, leaving 7 bases between the germline ends. Treatment indicated: oral pan-JAK inhibitor, 5-10 mg twice daily. The data belong to a study of CD8+ T cells in alopecia areata. Extraction of RNA preceded its reverse transcription into cDNA, which served as the sequencing template. Libraries were prepared by immunoSEQ multiplex PCR; TCRdb keeps only in-frame clonotypes and omits some of them. The repertoire has about 42,000 clones, roughly two thirds of them found once; the top ten carry about a fifth.

This TCR was sampled from a human donor with alopecia areata. J is TRBJ2-3 and V is TRBV7-2; the D is unclear. The sample was CD8+ T cells sorted from blood, taken at week 4, from a patient treated with tofacitinib. This chain's CDR3 is CASGWADTQYF. The DNA of the CDR3 is TGTGCCAGCGGGTGGGCAGATACGCAGTATTTT.